These 32 T cell receptor beta chains came from one sample sequenced in a study of shared T cell receptors in the human thymus (dated by TCRdb to the early 2020s). The library was prepared using the immunoSEQ multiplex PCR assay. TCRdb carries this immuneACCESS record with in-frame sequences only. Its versions omit some clonotypes, under half of them owing to an unresolved V gene in the studies checked, with the rest unexplained. Present in this sample are hundreds of thousands of clones, around 78% of which were seen just once. The top ten clones comprise roughly 0.013% of the sample. These data were likewise used in another study, on human thymus T cells.

The specimen sequenced was thymocytes. The receptor set was obtained from a boy under two years old with a congenital heart defect. Donor details come from another sample of the same person, matched by shared clones.

The chain carries TRBV5-6 and TRBJ1-5; no definite D call. The V end was cut by 4 bases, the J end by 9 bases, with 14 bases between. This CDR3 contains 13 residues. Germline CDR1 is SGHDT and CDR2 is YYEEEE. The CDR3 loop reads CASSRQVFGPQHF. For the CDR3, the DNA is TGTGCCAGCAGCCGGCAGGTTTTTGGGCCCCAGCATTTT.

This clone was seen a handful of times. The chain carries TRBV9 and TRBJ2-5; TRBD2 agrees at 11 bases. Germline loops: CDR1 SGDLS, CDR2 YYNGEE. J lost 4 bases, V lost 4 bases, and 6 bases had no gene match. The CDR3 runs 15 residues. CDR3 coding DNA: TGTGCCAGCAGCACTCTAGCGGGAGGACGAGAGACCCAGTACTTC. This sequence encodes CASSTLAGGRETQYF. Filled out from reference TRBV9 and TRBJ2-5, the complete variable domain reads DSGVTQTPKHLITATGQRVTLRCSPRSGDLSVYWYQQSLDQGLQFLIQYYNGEERAKGNILERFSAQQFPDLHSELNLSSLELGDSALYFCASSTLAGGRETQYFGPGTRLLVL.

This clone has a single count. V and J are TRBV4-3 and TRBJ1-2; a weak D match, TRBD1 (6 bases). The CDR3 sequence is 16 residues long. Per the germline V gene, CDR1 is LGHNA and CDR2 is YSLEER. Deletions cut 0 bases from V and 0 bases from J, with 11 bases between. The CDR3 loop reads CASSQDYRDANYGYTF. The CDR3 DNA reads as TGCGCCAGCAGCCAAGACTACAGGGATGCTAACTATGGCTACACCTTC.

This clone was counted once. The genes are TRBV11-2 and TRBJ1-1; TRBD1 matches at 9 bases. Germline V lookup: CDR1 SGHAT, CDR2 FQNNGV. CDR3 length: 14 residues. With V trimmed by 5 bases and J by 1 base, 2 bases remained unmatched. The CDR3 region has the DNA TGTGCCAGCAGCAAGGGACAGGGGAACACTGAAGCTTTCTTT. Translated, it gives CASSKGQGNTEAFF.

Comments on this clone: The CDR3 end shows no conserved phenylalanine or tryptophan, and so a read error is likely. The DNA is left out, because the CDR3 cannot be placed on it with certainty; the CDR3 is given as TCRdb lists it. V gene TRBV20-1 combines with J gene TRBJ1-4. CDR1 and CDR2 (germline): DFQATT, SNEGSKA (reference sequence). The CDR3 spans 8 residues, counting both ends. CDR3 region: CSARDMPG.

The V call is TRBV11-2, the J call TRBJ2-7, with D possibly TRBD2 on 6 matching bases. The CDR3 is made up of 15 amino acids. Trimming shortened V by 3 bases and J by 3 bases, and 15 bases separated the two germline ends. Looked up from germline, CDR1 is SGHAT and CDR2 is FQNNGV. The CDR3 coding sequence is TGTGCCAGCAGCTTCCGCTCCGGGACTTTCTACGAGCAGTACTTC. Residues: CASSFRSGTFYEQYF.

The chain couples TRBV10-3 to TRBJ2-3; 10 nucleotides line up with TRBD2. Germline-derived CDR1 and CDR2 are ENHRY and SYGVKD. The CDR3 has 12 residues. V shed 10 bases and J 5 bases; nucleotides not matched to a gene: 3. The CDR3 here is CASASGRDTQYF. The CDR3, as DNA: TGTGCCAGTGCTAGCGGGAGAGATACGCAGTATTTT.

The chain joins TRBV15 to TRBJ1-3; 10 bases match TRBD1. J was trimmed by 1 base and V by 0 bases; bases with no gene match: 6. Germline V gene sequence: CDR1 LNHNV, CDR2 YYDKDF (reference sequence). CDR3 size: 18 residues. The DNA for the CDR3 is TGTGCCACCAGCAGAGATCAACCGGGACAGGGGTCTGGAAACACCATATATTTT. Its translation is CATSRDQPGQGSGNTIYF.

The chain recombines TRBV7-2 with TRBJ2-1, with 14 bases fitting TRBD2. The CDR3 totals 16 residues. V was clipped by 0 bases and J by 9 bases; unmatched bases: 4. The germline gives CDR1 SGHTA, CDR2 FQGNSA. The CDR3 DNA sequence: TGTGCCAGCAGCTTAGCGACTAGCGGGAGGGCCCTTGAGCAGTTCTTC. Its translation: CASSLATSGRALEQFF.

This chain joins TRBV25-1 and TRBJ2-5; weak D call: TRBD1 (6 bases). The end of the DNA fits TRBJ2-7 better, so the J call may be wrong. This CDR3 contains 14 residues. Looked up from germline, CDR1 is MGHDK and CDR2 is SYGVNS. The CDR3 spells CASSEGRGSYEQYF. CDR3 coding DNA: TGTGCCAGCAGTGAAGGCAGGGGATCCTACGAGCAGTACTTC.

The chain recombines TRBV5-1 with TRBJ1-1; D may be TRBD1 (6 bases). The ends were cut back, 5 bases at V and 0 bases at J, with 11 bases in the middle. The CDR3 is 14 residues long. Germline V CDR1 and CDR2: SGHRS, YFSETQ. The CDR3 sequence: CASSYDRLNTEAFF. The CDR3 DNA sequence: TGCGCCAGCAGTTATGACAGGCTGAACACTGAAGCTTTCTTT.

In DNA, the CDR3 is TGTGCCAGCAGTTTAGGCCCCTCCTCAATTAGCGGGAGGGCCTACGAGCAGTACTTC. Its protein product is CASSLGPSSISGRAYEQYF. This chain uses TRBV28 with TRBJ2-7, with 11 bases that match TRBD2. With 2 bases clipped from V and 2 bases from J, the junction kept 14 bases outside the gene matches. The CDR3 sequence is 19 residues long. The germline V gene encodes CDR1 MDHEN and CDR2 SYDVKM.

The V call is TRBV7-9, the J call TRBJ2-3, with 7 bases matching TRBD1. Germline V lookup: CDR1 SEHNR, CDR2 FQNEAQ (reference sequence). The CDR3 length is 16 residues. With 6 bases clipped from V and 3 bases from J, the junction kept 12 bases outside the gene matches. The CDR3: CASRRQGLGWTDTQYF. DNA of the CDR3: TGTGCCAGCAGACGACAGGGTTTAGGTTGGACAGATACGCAGTATTTT.

V usage is TRBV19 and J usage is TRBJ2-2, with a weak D call TRBD2 (5 bases). The V gene lost 3 bases and the J gene lost 6 bases, with 14 bases spanning the gap. In germline, CDR1 is LNHDA, CDR2 SQIVND (reference sequence). This CDR3 has 15 amino acids. As DNA, the CDR3 is TGTGCCAGTAGTATGTTTGTAGCGCCACCCGGGGAGCTGTTTTTT. This encodes CASSMFVAPPGELFF. The full variable domain, rest sourced from reference TRBV19 and TRBJ2-2, is DGGITQSPKYLFRKEGQNVTLSCEQNLNHDAMYWYRQDPGQGLRLIYYSQIVNDFQKGDIAEGYSVSREKKESFPLTVTSAQKNPTAFYLCASSMFVAPPGELFFGEGSRLTVL.

The chain carries TRBV15 and TRBJ1-5; 7 bases line up with TRBD1. With 0 bases clipped from V and 0 bases from J, the junction kept 2 bases outside the gene matches. CDR3 length: 16 residues. CDR1 and CDR2 from the germline V gene are LNHNV and YYDKDF (reference sequence). DNA of the CDR3: TGTGCCACCAGCAGAGACAGGGGGTCTAGCAATCAGCCCCAGCATTTT. It translates to CATSRDRGSSNQPQHF.

The rearrangement links TRBV11-3 to TRBJ1-1; D unresolved. Trimming cost V 1 base and J 10 bases, with 16 bases left between them. CDR1 and CDR2 from the germline V gene are SGHNT and YENEEA. The CDR3 extends over 14 amino acids. The CDR3 DNA follows: TGTGCCAGCAGCTTAGGCGGCGAGGACTTAGGAGCTTTCTTT. Translated: CASSLGGEDLGAFF.

The chain is built from TRBV7-2 and TRBJ2-7; D not certain. This CDR3 has 13 amino acids. The V and J ends lost 1 base and 3 bases respectively, with 7 bases between them. CDR1 SGHTA and CDR2 FQGNSA come from the germline V gene. The CDR3 DNA reads TGTGCCAGCAGCTTAGACCCTAACTACGAGCAGTACTTC. It encodes CASSLDPNYEQYF. The full variable domain, in which reference TRBV7-2 and TRBJ2-7 provide the parts outside the CDR3, is GAGVSQSPSNKVTEKGKDVELRCDPISGHTALYWYRQSLGQGLEFLIYFQGNSAPDKSGLPSDRFSAERTGGSVSTLTIQRTQQEDSAVYLCASSLDPNYEQYFGPGTRLTVT.

The chain combines TRBV10-3 with TRBJ2-7; D perhaps matches TRBD2 (6 bases). Germline V gives CDR1 ENHRY, CDR2 SYGVKD. V was shortened by 0 bases and J by 3 bases, with 12 bases between the two germline ends. The CDR3 contains 15 residues. In DNA form, the CDR3 reads TGTGCCATCAGTGAGTCGATAGCGGCAGTCTACGAGCAGTACTTC. Translated, it gives CAISESIAAVYEQYF.

The chain recombines TRBV28 with TRBJ1-2; the D gene is possibly TRBD1 (5 bases). The germline CDR1 and CDR2 sequences are MDHEN and SYDVKM. V lost 2 bases and J lost 7, with 11 bases in between. The CDR3 has 13 amino acids. The CDR3 reads CASSLRGASGYTF. Here the CDR3 DNA reads TGTGCCAGCAGTTTAAGGGGTGCGAGTGGCTACACCTTC.

J is TRBJ2-7 and V is TRBV5-5, with TRBD1 matching 7 bases. With 8 bases clipped from V and 4 bases from J, the junction kept 15 bases outside the gene matches. This CDR3 is built from 15 residues. Germline loops: CDR1 SGHKS, CDR2 YYEKEE (reference sequence). CDR3 residues: CASESPFTGAYEQYF. CDR3 nucleotides: TGTGCCAGTGAATCTCCGTTTACAGGGGCTTACGAGCAGTACTTC.

This chain joins TRBV4-3 and TRBJ1-1, with 9 positions matching TRBD1. With V trimmed by 0 bases and J by 5 bases, 7 bases remained unmatched. The germline V gene encodes CDR1 LGHNA and CDR2 YSLEER. This CDR3 is built from 16 residues. CDR3 amino acids: CASSQDAGQGGTEAFF. The DNA for the CDR3 is TGCGCCAGCAGCCAAGATGCGGGACAGGGAGGGACTGAAGCTTTCTTT.

Comments on this clone: At one of its ends the junction is not consistent with the germline gene, which may arise from a read error. The chain has TRBV7-7 and TRBJ2-1; 10 bases are a match to TRBD2. Germline loops: CDR1 SSHAT, CDR2 FNYEAQ (reference sequence). The CDR3 sequence is 19 residues long. CDR3 DNA: TGTGCTAGCAGCTTAAACCCCTCGACTAGCGGGTTCTCCTACAATGAGCAGTTCTTC. This encodes CASSLNPSTSGFSYNEQFF.

This clone was detected only a few times. This sequence joins TRBV19 and TRBJ2-3; possible D gene TRBD2, 7 bases. This CDR3 comprises 14 residues. Germline V CDR1 and CDR2: LNHDA, SQIVND (reference sequence). V was cut by 4 bases and J by 6 bases, with 14 bases left in between. The CDR3 DNA follows: TGTGCCAGTAGTAAGGGGGAGGGCCCCGATACGCAGTATTTT. It yields the protein CASSKGEGPDTQYF.

Only one count was recorded for this clone. The chain combines TRBV15 with TRBJ2-1, with D maybe TRBD1 (6 bases). Germline V gene sequence: CDR1 LNHNV, CDR2 YYDKDF (reference sequence). V lost 0 bases to trimming and J lost 0 bases, with 12 bases between them. CDR3 length: 17 amino acids. The CDR3 protein is CATSRDQGSSSYNEQFF. In DNA, the CDR3 is TGTGCCACCAGCAGAGATCAGGGGTCGAGCTCCTACAATGAGCAGTTCTTC.

The chain employs TRBV12-5 and TRBJ2-7; D perhaps matches TRBD2 (9 bases). Trimming cost V 0 bases and J 1 base, with 25 bases left between them. The CDR3 totals 20 residues. CDR1 is LGHNT, CDR2 FRNRAP, per germline. The CDR3 nucleotides are TGTGCTAGTGGTTTGGTACTCGACAGGGGTAGACTAGCGGAGTCCTACGAGCAGTACTTC. Translated: CASGLVLDRGRLAESYEQYF.

This chain connects TRBV9 to TRBJ2-3; 14 positions match TRBD2. Losses at the gene ends were 3 bases for V and 7 bases for J; bases not matched to a gene: 4. Germline V gene data show CDR1 as SGDLS and CDR2 as YYNGEE. The CDR3 contains 15 residues. The CDR3 region is CASSAGLAGGNTQYF. In DNA, the CDR3 is TGTGCCAGCAGCGCCGGACTAGCGGGAGGAAATACGCAGTATTTT.

The J gene is TRBJ1-2, the V gene TRBV19, with TRBD1 matching 10 bases. Per germline, CDR1 LNHDA and CDR2 SQIVND (reference sequence). The V and J ends lost 7 bases and 3 bases, in that order; junction bases with no gene match: 2. This CDR3 is built from 13 residues. In DNA, the CDR3 is TGTGCCAGTAAAGGGACAGGGGACTATGGCTACACCTTC. Its protein product is CASKGTGDYGYTF. The whole variable domain, filled in from reference TRBV19 and TRBJ1-2, reads DGGITQSPKYLFRKEGQNVTLSCEQNLNHDAMYWYRQDPGQGLRLIYYSQIVNDFQKGDIAEGYSVSREKKESFPLTVTSAQKNPTAFYLCASKGTGDYGYTFGSGTRLTVV.

The chain employs TRBV28 and TRBJ2-4, with 9 bases matching TRBD1. Germline loops: CDR1 MDHEN, CDR2 SYDVKM. Trimming removed 6 bases from V and 2 bases from J; junction bases left unmatched: 5. This CDR3 region has 15 residues. The CDR3 sequence is CASRPGTGTKNIQYF. In DNA form, the CDR3 reads TGTGCCAGCAGACCCGGGACAGGGACCAAAAACATTCAGTACTTC. The whole variable domain, remainder taken from reference TRBV28 and TRBJ2-4, is DVKVTQSSRYLVKRTGEKVFLECVQDMDHENMFWYRQDPGLGLRLIYFSYDVKMKEKGDIPEGYSVSREKKERFSLILESASTNQTSMYLCASRPGTGTKNIQYFGAGTRLSVL.

The J gene is TRBJ1-2, the V gene TRBV10-3; D gene ambiguous. Trimming cost V 6 bases and J 4 bases, with 18 bases left between them. This CDR3 has 15 residues. The germline V gene has CDR1 ENHRY and CDR2 SYGVKD. CDR3 DNA sequence: TGTGCCATCAGGGGCGAGAGAGGGCTGATCTATGGCTACACCTTC. Protein sequence: CAIRGERGLIYGYTF.

The chain's CDR3 is CASSSRTASYEQYF. The CDR3 DNA reads as TGTGCCAGCAGTTCACGGACAGCTTCCTACGAGCAGTACTTC. The V gene is TRBV27, the J gene TRBJ2-7; D might be TRBD1 (6 bases). Germline assignment: CDR1 MNHEY and CDR2 SMNVEV (reference sequence). The CDR3 is made up of 14 amino acids. V was trimmed by 4 bases and J by 1 base, leaving 11 bases between them.

V usage is TRBV2 and J usage is TRBJ2-7; 10 bases agree with TRBD2. Trimming at V came to 6 bases and at J to 3 bases, leaving 20 bases not matched to a gene. Germline CDR1 reads SNHLY; CDR2 reads FYNNEI. The CDR3 has 19 residues. The CDR3 DNA sequence: TGTGCCAGCAGAGAACCCAGCGGGAGGGCCGGTTTCTCCAACTACGAGCAGTACTTC. Its protein is CASREPSGRAGFSNYEQYF.

This sequence joins TRBV5-4 and TRBJ2-7; 10 bases match TRBD1. CDR1 is SGHNT, CDR2 YYREEE, per germline (reference sequence). CDR3 size: 19 residues. Trimming took 4 bases from V and 0 from J; bases not matched to a gene: 16. The chain's CDR3 is CASSKPRDRGQGHSYEQYF. In DNA, the CDR3 is TGTGCCAGCAGCAAACCCCGGGACAGGGGACAGGGGCACTCCTACGAGCAGTACTTC. Full variable domain (missing parts from reference TRBV5-4 and TRBJ2-7): ETGVTQSPTHLIKTRGQQVTLRCSSQSGHNTVSWYQQALGQGPQFIFQYYREEENGRGNFPPRFSGLQFPNYSSELNVNALELDDSALYLCASSKPRDRGQGHSYEQYFGPGTRLTVT.